What follows are 4 T cell receptor beta chains derived from one specimen sequenced in a study of T cells in Graves' hyperthyroidism and ophthalmopathy. RNA transcripts served as the template for amplifying TCR beta CDR3 regions. HTBI primers were used for first-round RT-PCR of the TCR CDR3. MiXCR was run by TCRdb on the multiplex PCR reads, yielding one entry per CDR3 protein. The table lists about 600,000 distinct CDR3 sequences, 16% of them singletons. The specimen was blood. The receptors originated from a woman aged 40 to 50 with Graves' ophthalmopathy.

This clonotype was seen a few times. This chain uses TRBV10-3 with TRBJ2-2; the D is unclear. V lost 7 bases and J lost 7, with 7 bases in between. The CDR3 contains 11 residues. CDR1 is ENHRY and CDR2 is SYGVKD in the germline V gene. CDR3 in amino acids: CAIKGYGELFF. DNA for the CDR3: TGTGCCATCAAGGGCTACGGGGAGCTGTTTTTT.

This clonotype appeared many times. This chain joins TRBV3-1 and TRBJ2-5; 9 bases agree with TRBD2. V gave up 7 bases and J gave up 5 bases; unmatched junction bases: 23. The CDR3 consists of 19 residues. The V gene's germline CDR1 is LGHDT and CDR2 YNNKEL (reference sequence). The CDR3 DNA reads as TGTGCCAGCAACCCACAGAGCGGGAGGATGCGGGGGGGCAGGGAGACCCAGTACTTC. The encoded protein is CASNPQSGRMRGGRETQYF.

This clonotype has a handful of counts. V is TRBV15 and J is TRBJ1-2; maybe TRBD1 (6 bases). V gave up 0 bases and J gave up 6 bases, with 17 bases separating them. CDR1 is LNHNV and CDR2 is YYDKDF in the germline V gene (reference sequence). This CDR3 spans 16 amino acids. The DNA of the CDR3 is TGTGCCACCAGCAGAGACGGGGCAGGGGTTAGAAATGGCTACACCTTC. This gives the protein CATSRDGAGVRNGYTF. The full variable domain, its missing parts supplied by reference TRBV15 and TRBJ1-2, is DAMVIQNPRYQVTQFGKPVTLSCSQTLNHNVMYWYQQKSSQAPKLLFHYYDKDFNNEADTPDNFQSRRPNTSFCFLDIRSPGLGDTAMYLCATSRDGAGVRNGYTFGSGTRLTVV.

The V and J genes are TRBV18 and TRBJ2-3; D not certain. This CDR3 contains 15 residues. Germline V gene lookup returns CDR1 KGHSH and CDR2 LQKENI. The V end lost 4 bases, the J end lost 4 bases, and 15 bases lay between the germline ends. The CDR3: CASSRDTIGADTQYF. The CDR3 DNA sequence: TGTGCCAGCTCACGCGACACCATTGGCGCAGATACGCAGTATTTT.